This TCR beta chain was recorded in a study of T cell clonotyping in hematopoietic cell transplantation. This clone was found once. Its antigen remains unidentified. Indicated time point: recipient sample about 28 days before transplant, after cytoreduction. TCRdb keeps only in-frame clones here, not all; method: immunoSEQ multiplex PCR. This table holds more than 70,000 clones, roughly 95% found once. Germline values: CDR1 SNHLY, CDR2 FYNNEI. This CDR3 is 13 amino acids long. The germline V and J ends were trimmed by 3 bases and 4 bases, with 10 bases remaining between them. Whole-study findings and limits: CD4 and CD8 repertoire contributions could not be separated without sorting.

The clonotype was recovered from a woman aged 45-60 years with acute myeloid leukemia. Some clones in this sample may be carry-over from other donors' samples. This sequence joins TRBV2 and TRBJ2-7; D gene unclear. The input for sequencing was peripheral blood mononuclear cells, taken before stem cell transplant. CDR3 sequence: CASSEGTWYEQYF. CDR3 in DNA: TGTGCCAGCAGTGAGGGAACTTGGTACGAGCAGTACTTC.